A single T cell receptor beta chain is shown here with its context. This entry comes from a study of blood T cell repertoires in COVID-19. Study-level background: Both acute and convalescent COVID-19 samples were obtained from the United States, Italy and Spain. PBMCs, B-cell-depleted T cells, or T cells provided the cDNA or gDNA that made up the material.

This CDR3 comprises 15 residues. Germline lookup yields CDR1 MNHEY and CDR2 SVGAGI. Trimming took 4 bases from V and 0 from J, leaving 12 bases between them. As processed by the authors: Cell counts per sample came from amplifying reference gene primers. Sequenced by immunoSEQ multiplex PCR; TCRdb stores in-frame clones only, minus some. Clone size and the V and J calls come from that table; the DNA yielded D and trimming. Found here are a few hundred thousand clones, 87% of them singletons; the top ten hold roughly 2%. This clonotype was sampled from a man aged 18 to 30 with active or convalescent COVID-19. This chain connects TRBV6-5 to TRBJ1-1; D may be TRBD1 (6 bases). The sequencing input was peripheral blood. CDR3 sequence: CASSLLTGLNTEAFF. In DNA, the CDR3 is TGTGCCAGCAGTTTATTGACAGGTTTGAACACTGAAGCTTTCTTT.